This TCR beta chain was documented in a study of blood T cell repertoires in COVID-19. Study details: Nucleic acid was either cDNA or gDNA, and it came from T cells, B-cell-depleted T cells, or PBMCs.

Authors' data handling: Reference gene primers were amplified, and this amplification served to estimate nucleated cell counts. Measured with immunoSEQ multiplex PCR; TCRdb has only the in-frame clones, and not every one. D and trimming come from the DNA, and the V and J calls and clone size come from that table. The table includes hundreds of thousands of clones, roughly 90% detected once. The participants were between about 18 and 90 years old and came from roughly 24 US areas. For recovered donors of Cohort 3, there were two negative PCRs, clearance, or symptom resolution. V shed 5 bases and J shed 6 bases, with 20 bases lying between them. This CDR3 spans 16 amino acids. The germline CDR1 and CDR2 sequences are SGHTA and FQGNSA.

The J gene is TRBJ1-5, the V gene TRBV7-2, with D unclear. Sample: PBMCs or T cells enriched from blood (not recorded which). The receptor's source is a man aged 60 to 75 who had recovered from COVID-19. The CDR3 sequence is CASSPAVVRAGQPQHF. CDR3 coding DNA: TGTGCCAGCAGCCCCGCCGTGGTTAGGGCGGGTCAGCCCCAGCATTTT.